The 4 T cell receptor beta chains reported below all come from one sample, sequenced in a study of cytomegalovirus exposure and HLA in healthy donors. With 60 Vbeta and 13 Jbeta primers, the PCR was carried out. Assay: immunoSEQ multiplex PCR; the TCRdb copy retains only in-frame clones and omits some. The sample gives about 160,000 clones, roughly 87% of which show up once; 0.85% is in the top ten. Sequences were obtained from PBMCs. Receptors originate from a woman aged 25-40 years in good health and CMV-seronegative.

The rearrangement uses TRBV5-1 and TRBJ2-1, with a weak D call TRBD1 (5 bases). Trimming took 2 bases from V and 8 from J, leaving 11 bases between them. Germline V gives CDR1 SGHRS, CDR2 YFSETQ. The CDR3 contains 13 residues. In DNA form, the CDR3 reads TGCGCCAGCAGCTTTGGACACAACGATGAGCAGTTCTTC. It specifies CASSFGHNDEQFF.

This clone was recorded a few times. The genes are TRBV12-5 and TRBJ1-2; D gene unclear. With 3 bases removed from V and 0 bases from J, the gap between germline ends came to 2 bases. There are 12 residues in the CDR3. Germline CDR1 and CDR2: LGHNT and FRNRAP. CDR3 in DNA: TGTGCTAGTGGTTTCACTAACTATGGCTACACCTTC. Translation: CASGFTNYGYTF.

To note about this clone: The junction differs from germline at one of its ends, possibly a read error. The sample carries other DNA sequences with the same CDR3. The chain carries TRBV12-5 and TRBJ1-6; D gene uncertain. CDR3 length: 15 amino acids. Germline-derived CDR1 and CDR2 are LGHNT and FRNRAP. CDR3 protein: CASGLVRSYNSPLHF. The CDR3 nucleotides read TGTGCTAGTGGTTTGGTAAGGAGCTATAATTCCCCCCTCCACTTT.

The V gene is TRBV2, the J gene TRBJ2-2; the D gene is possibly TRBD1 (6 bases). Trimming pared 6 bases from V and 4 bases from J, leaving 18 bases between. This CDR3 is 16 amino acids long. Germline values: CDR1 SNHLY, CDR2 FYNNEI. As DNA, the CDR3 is TGTGCCAGCAGCGCCAGGACAGCTATTAGCACCGGGGAGCTGTTTTTT. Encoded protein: CASSARTAISTGELFF.